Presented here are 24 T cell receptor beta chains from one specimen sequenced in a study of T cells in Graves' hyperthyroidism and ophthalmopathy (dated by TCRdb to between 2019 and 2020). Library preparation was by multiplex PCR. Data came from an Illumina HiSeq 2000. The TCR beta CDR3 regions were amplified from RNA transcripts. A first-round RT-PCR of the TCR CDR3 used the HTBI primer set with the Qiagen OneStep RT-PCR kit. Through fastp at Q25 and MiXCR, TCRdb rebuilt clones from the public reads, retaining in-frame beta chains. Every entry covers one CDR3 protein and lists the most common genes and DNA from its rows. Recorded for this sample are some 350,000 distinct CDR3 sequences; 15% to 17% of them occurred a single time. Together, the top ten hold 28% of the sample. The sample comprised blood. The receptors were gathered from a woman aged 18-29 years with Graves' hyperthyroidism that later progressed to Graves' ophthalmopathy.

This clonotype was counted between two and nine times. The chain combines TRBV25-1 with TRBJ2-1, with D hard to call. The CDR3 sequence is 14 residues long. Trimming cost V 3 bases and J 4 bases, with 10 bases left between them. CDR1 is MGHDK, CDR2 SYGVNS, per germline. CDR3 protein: CASSDPSYYNEQFF. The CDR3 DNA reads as TGTGCCAGCAGTGATCCCAGCTATTACAATGAGCAGTTCTTC.

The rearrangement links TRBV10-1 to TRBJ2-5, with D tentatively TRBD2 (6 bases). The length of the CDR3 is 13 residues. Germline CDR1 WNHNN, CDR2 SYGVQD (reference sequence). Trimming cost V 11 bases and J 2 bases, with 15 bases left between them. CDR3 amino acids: CAPGGVSQETQYF. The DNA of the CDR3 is TGCGCCCCGGGCGGGGTATCTCAAGAGACCCAGTACTTC.

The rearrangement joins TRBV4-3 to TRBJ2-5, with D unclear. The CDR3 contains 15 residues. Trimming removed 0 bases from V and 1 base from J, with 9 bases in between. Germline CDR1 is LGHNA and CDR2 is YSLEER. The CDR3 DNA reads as TGCGCCAGCAGCCAAGATCATGGGTTCCAAGAGACCCAGTACTTC. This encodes CASSQDHGFQETQYF.

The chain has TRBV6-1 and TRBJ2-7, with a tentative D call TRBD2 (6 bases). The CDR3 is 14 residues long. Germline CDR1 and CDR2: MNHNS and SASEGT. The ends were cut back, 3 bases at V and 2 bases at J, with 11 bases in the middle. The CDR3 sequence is CASSDAGPTYEQYF. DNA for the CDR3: TGTGCCAGCAGTGACGCGGGACCCACCTACGAGCAGTACTTC.

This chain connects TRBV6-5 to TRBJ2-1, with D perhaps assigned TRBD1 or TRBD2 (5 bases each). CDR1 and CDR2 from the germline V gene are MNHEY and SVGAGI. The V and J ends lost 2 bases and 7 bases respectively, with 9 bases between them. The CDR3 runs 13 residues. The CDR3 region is CASSYDGGNEQFF. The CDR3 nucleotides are TGTGCCAGCAGTTACGATGGGGGAAATGAGCAGTTCTTC.

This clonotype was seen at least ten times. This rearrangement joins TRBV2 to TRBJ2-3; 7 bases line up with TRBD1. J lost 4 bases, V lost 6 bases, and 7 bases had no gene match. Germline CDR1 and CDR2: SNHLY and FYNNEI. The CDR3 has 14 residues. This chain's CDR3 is CASRTRQGPDTQYF. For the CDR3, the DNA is TGTGCCAGCAGAACCAGACAGGGTCCAGATACGCAGTATTTT.

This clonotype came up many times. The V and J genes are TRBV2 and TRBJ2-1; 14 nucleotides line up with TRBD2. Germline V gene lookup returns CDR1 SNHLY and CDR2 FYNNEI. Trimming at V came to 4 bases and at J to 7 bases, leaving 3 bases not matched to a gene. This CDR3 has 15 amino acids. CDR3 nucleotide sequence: TGTGCCAGCAGTGTAGGGACTAGCGGGAGTAATGAGCAGTTCTTC. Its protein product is CASSVGTSGSNEQFF. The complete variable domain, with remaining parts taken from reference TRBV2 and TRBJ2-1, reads EPEVTQTPSHQVTQMGQEVILRCVPISNHLYFYWYRQILGQKVEFLVSFYNNEISEKSEIFDDQFSVERPDGSNFTLKIRSTKLEDSAMYFCASSVGTSGSNEQFFGPGTRLTVL.

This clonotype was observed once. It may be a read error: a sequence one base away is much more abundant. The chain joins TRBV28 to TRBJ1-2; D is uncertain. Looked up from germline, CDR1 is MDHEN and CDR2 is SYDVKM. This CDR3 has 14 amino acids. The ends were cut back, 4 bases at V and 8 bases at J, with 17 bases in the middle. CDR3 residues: CASSSPTRAGGYTF. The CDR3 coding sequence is TGTGCCAGCAGTTCCCCGACGAGGGCGGGGGGCTACACCTTC.

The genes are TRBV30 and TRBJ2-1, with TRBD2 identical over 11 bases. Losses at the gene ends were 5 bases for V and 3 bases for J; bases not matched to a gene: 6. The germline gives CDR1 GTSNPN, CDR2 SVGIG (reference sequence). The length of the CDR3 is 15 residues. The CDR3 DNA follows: TGTGCCTGGGGGGGGGGGACTAGCGGCTACAATGAGCAGTTCTTC. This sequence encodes CAWGGGTSGYNEQFF.

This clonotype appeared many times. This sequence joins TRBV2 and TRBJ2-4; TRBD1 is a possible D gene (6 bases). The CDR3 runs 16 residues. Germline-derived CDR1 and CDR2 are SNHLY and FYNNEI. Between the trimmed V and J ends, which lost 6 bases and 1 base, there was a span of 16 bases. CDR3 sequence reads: CASSPTGQLAKNIQYF. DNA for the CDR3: TGTGCCAGCAGCCCCACAGGGCAGTTGGCCAAAAACATTCAGTACTTC.

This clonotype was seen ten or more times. CDR3 sequence: CATSEPDRTNTGELFF. In DNA, the CDR3 is TGTGCCACCAGTGAACCAGACAGGACGAACACCGGGGAGCTGTTTTTT. The genes are TRBV24-1 and TRBJ2-2; TRBD1 might be the D (6 bases). Per germline, CDR1 KGHDR and CDR2 SFDVKD. This CDR3 is built from 16 residues. The germline V and J ends were trimmed by 4 bases and 0 bases, with 11 bases remaining between them.

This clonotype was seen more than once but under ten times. The CDR3 DNA is TGTGCCAGCATACTCGGGGGTGCTGGGGCCAACGTCCTGACTTTC. It specifies CASILGGAGANVLTF. V and J are TRBV6-2 or TRBV6-3 and TRBJ2-6, with D tentatively TRBD2 (6 bases). The CDR3 covers 15 residues. The germline V and J ends were trimmed by 7 bases and 2 bases, with 12 bases remaining between them. Germline V gene lookup returns CDR1 MNHEY and CDR2 SVGEGT.

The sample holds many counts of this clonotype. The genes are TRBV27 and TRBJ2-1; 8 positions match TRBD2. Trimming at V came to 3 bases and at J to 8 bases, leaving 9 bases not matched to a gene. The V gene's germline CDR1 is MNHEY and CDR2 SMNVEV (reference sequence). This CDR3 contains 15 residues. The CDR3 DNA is TGTGCCAGCAGTTTGTCCGGGAGGGGGGGGGATGAGCAGTTCTTC. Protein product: CASSLSGRGGDEQFF.

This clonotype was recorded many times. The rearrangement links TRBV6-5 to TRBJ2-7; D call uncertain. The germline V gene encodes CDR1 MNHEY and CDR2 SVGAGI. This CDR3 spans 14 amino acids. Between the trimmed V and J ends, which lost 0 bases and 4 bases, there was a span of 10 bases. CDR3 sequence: CASSYSGVVYEQYF. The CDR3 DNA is TGTGCCAGCAGTTACTCGGGTGTAGTTTACGAGCAGTACTTC.

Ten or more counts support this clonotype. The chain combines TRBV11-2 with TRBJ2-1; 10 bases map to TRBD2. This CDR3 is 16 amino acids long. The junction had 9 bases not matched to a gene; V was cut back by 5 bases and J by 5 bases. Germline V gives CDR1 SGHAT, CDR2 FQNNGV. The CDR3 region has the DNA TGTGCCAGCAGCCAAGATAGCGGGAGGCGGCACAATGAGCAGTTCTTC. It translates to CASSQDSGRRHNEQFF.

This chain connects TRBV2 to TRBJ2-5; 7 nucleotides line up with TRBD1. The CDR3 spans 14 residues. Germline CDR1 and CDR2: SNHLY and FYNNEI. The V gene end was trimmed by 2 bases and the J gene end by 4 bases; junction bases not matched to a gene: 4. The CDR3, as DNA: TGTGCCAGCAGTGAAAAGGGGGCGGGAGAGACCCAGTACTTC. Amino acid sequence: CASSEKGAGETQYF.

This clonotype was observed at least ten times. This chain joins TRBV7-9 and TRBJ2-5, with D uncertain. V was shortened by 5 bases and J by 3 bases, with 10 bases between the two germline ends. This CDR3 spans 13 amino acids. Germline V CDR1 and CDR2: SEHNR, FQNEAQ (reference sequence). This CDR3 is CASSTPREETQYF. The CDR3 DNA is TGTGCCAGCAGCACCCCAAGGGAAGAGACCCAGTACTTC.

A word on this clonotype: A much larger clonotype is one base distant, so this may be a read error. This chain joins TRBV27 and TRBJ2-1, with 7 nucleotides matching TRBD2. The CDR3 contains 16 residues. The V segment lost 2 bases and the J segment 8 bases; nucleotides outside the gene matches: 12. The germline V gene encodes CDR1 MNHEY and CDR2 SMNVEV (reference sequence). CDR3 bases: TGTGCCAGCAGTTTAGATCGGACTAGAATTGACCATGAGCAGTTCTTC. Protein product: CASSLDRTRIDHEQFF.

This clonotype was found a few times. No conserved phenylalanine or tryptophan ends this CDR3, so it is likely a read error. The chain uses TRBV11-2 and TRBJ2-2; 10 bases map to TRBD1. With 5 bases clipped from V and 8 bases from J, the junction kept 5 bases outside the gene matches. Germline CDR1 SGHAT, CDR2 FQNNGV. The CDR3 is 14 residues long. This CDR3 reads CASSPGQGIGELFL. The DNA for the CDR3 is TGTGCCAGCAGCCCGGGACAGGGGATAGGGGAGCTGTTTCTT.

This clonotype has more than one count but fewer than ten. This CDR3 is CSAPSGLESGEQFF. CDR3 DNA sequence: TGCAGTGCTCCCTCGGGACTTGAGAGTGGTGAGCAGTTCTTC. This chain links TRBV20-1 with TRBJ2-1; D might be TRBD2 (6 bases). This CDR3 comprises 14 residues. Germline V gene lookup returns CDR1 DFQATT and CDR2 SNEGSKA (reference sequence). V was cut by 5 bases and J by 9 bases, with 20 bases left in between.

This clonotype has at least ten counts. In DNA, the CDR3 is TGTGCCAGCAGTGGGGACAGGGGGCGGGAGACCCAGTACTTC. Protein: CASSGDRGRETQYF. V is TRBV28 and J is TRBJ2-5; the match to TRBD1 covers 12 bases. V shed 5 bases, J shed 5 bases, and the junction held 3 bases outside the gene matches. This CDR3 contains 14 residues. Germline CDR1 and CDR2: MDHEN and SYDVKM.

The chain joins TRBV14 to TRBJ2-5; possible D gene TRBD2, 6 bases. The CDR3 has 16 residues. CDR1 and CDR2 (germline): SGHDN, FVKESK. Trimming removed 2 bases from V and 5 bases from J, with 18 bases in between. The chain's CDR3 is CASSQPGLQTVETQYF. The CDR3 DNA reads TGTGCCAGCAGCCAACCGGGACTCCAGACCGTCGAGACCCAGTACTTC.

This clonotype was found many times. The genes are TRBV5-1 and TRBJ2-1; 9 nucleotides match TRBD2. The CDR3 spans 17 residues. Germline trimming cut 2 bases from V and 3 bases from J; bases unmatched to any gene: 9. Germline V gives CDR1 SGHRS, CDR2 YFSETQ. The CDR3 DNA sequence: TGCGCCAGCAGCTTAGAGGGACTAGCCACCTACTACAATGAGCAGTTCTTC. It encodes CASSLEGLATYYNEQFF.

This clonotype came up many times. CDR3 DNA sequence: TGTGCCAGCTCACCAAATCGCAGGGCGGCCCAAGAGACCCAGTACTTC. Its protein product is CASSPNRRAAQETQYF. The rearrangement joins TRBV18 to TRBJ2-5; a possible D gene is TRBD1 (5 bases). The V end was cut by 2 bases, the J end by 1 base, with 14 bases between. Germline V gene sequence: CDR1 KGHSH, CDR2 LQKENI. There are 16 residues in the CDR3.